This passage covers 18 T cell receptor beta chains from one sample sequenced in a study of blood T cell repertoires in COVID-19. The method was immunoSEQ multiplex PCR; TCRdb's version includes in-frame clones alone and lacks a portion of them. The profile shows 200,000 to 250,000 clones, around 88% of them singletons. Material: peripheral blood. These receptors originate from a man aged 18 to 29 with active or convalescent COVID-19.

The genes are TRBV4-1 and TRBJ2-7; 7 bases fit TRBD1. This CDR3 spans 14 amino acids. After removal of 2 bases from V and 2 bases from J, the junction contained 3 bases not matched to a gene. Germline-derived CDR1 and CDR2 are MGHRA and YSYEKL. DNA for the CDR3: TGCGCCAGCAGCCAAAACAGGGGTCCCTACGAGCAGTACTTC. Amino acids: CASSQNRGPYEQYF.

V usage is TRBV5-4 and J usage is TRBJ2-3; TRBD2 matches 13 bases. Germline CDR1 is SGHNT and CDR2 is YYREEE (reference sequence). V shed 1 base, J shed 3 bases, and the junction held 2 bases outside the gene matches. CDR3 length: 16 amino acids. The CDR3 is CASSLRLAGGTDTQYF. CDR3 coding DNA: TGTGCCAGCAGCTTGCGACTAGCGGGAGGAACAGATACGCAGTATTTT.

The chain combines TRBV11-1 with TRBJ2-7; 7 bases fit TRBD2. Germline CDR1 is SGHAT and CDR2 is FQDESV (reference sequence). With V trimmed by 5 bases and J by 2 bases, 6 bases remained unmatched. CDR3 size: 14 residues. The CDR3 region has the DNA TGTGCCAGCAGCAGGCGGGAGTCCCCCTACGAGCAGTACTTC. Encoded protein: CASSRRESPYEQYF.

V gene TRBV18 combines with J gene TRBJ1-1; tentatively, D is TRBD1 (5 bases). This CDR3 region has 17 residues. V lost 3 bases and J 1 base, leaving 18 bases between the germline ends. Per the germline V gene, CDR1 is KGHSH and CDR2 is LQKENI. Written as DNA, the CDR3 is TGTGCCAGCTCACCGGGGGGAAACTCCTGGGAGAACACTGAAGCTTTCTTT. This encodes CASSPGGNSWENTEAFF. The whole variable domain, filled in from reference TRBV18 and TRBJ1-1, reads NAGVMQNPRHLVRRRGQEARLRCSPMKGHSHVYWYRQLPEEGLKFMVYLQKENIIDESGMPKERFSAEFPKEGPSILRIQQVVRGDSAAYFCASSPGGNSWENTEAFFGQGTRLTVV.

This chain uses TRBV2 with TRBJ1-5; 8 bases line up with TRBD1. This CDR3 has 16 amino acids. CDR1 and CDR2 from the germline V gene are SNHLY and FYNNEI. The V segment lost 4 bases and the J segment 6 bases; nucleotides outside the gene matches: 11. Written as DNA, the CDR3 is TGTGCCAGCAGTGCCCACCCAGGGGGCGTGGGTCAGCCCCAGCATTTT. Amino acids: CASSAHPGGVGQPQHF.

The chain carries TRBV27 and TRBJ2-1; 13 bases are a match to TRBD2. Germline V gene data show CDR1 as MNHEY and CDR2 as SMNVEV (reference sequence). The V and J ends lost 3 bases and 5 bases, in that order; junction bases with no gene match: 16. The CDR3 totals 20 residues. CDR3 residues: CASSFSHGTSGIVGDNEQFF. For the CDR3, the DNA is TGTGCCAGCAGTTTTTCCCACGGGACTAGCGGGATTGTGGGGGACAATGAGCAGTTCTTC.

The chain employs TRBV5-8 and TRBJ2-1; D is possibly TRBD2 (6 bases). Germline CDR1 SGHTS, CDR2 YDEGEE. CDR3 length equals 14 residues. V was cut by 5 bases and J by 0 bases, with 9 bases left in between. CDR3 region: CASRSTSSYNEQFF. DNA of the CDR3: TGTGCCAGCAGATCGACTAGCTCCTACAATGAGCAGTTCTTC.

This chain uses TRBV5-4 with TRBJ1-4; TRBD1 agrees at 11 bases. Germline V gene sequence: CDR1 SGHNT, CDR2 YYREEE (reference sequence). J lost 2 bases, V lost 3 bases, and 6 bases had no gene match. The CDR3 runs 17 residues. CDR3 sequence (DNA): TGTGCCAGCAGCTCGGGACAGGGGGACGCGACTAATGAAAAACTGTTTTTT. This encodes CASSSGQGDATNEKLFF.

V gene TRBV6-2 or TRBV6-3 combines with J gene TRBJ2-3; 10 positions agree with TRBD2. The CDR3 covers 16 residues. CDR1 is MNHEY and CDR2 is SVGEGT in the germline V gene. V trimming: 5 bases; J trimming: 4 bases; junction bases outside the gene matches: 9. CDR3 DNA sequence: TGTGCCAGCAGTCCCCTTGAGCGGGAGGGCCCAGATACGCAGTATTTT. Translated, it gives CASSPLEREGPDTQYF.

This chain connects TRBV6-5 to TRBJ1-1; TRBD1 might be the D (6 bases). The CDR3 is 13 amino acids. Germline V gives CDR1 MNHEY, CDR2 SVGAGI. Trimming pared 2 bases from V and 6 bases from J, leaving 10 bases between. This CDR3 is CASSYGGGSEAFF. The CDR3 DNA is TGTGCCAGCAGTTACGGGGGGGGCTCTGAAGCTTTCTTT.

The chain combines TRBV7-9 with TRBJ1-2; D ambiguous. Germline V CDR1 and CDR2: SEHNR, FQNEAQ (reference sequence). The CDR3 totals 17 residues. Trimming shortened V by 4 bases and J by 8 bases, and 26 bases separated the two germline ends. The CDR3 DNA reads TGTGCCAGCAGCTCCCCGGTGGGAACCGGGATTCCGGAGGGCTACACCTTC. Residues: CASSSPVGTGIPEGYTF. Filled out from reference TRBV7-9 and TRBJ1-2, the complete variable domain reads DTGVSQNPRHKITKRGQNVTFRCDPISEHNRLYWYRQTLGQGPEFLTYFQNEAQLEKSRLLSDRFSAERPKGSFSTLEIQRTEQGDSAMYLCASSSPVGTGIPEGYTFGSGTRLTVV.

V is TRBV4-1 and J is TRBJ2-7, with 7 bases fitting TRBD2. CDR1 and CDR2 (germline): MGHRA, YSYEKL. The ends lost 0 bases at V and 0 bases at J; junction bases unmatched: 2. The length of the CDR3 is 15 residues. CDR3 in amino acids: CASSQDTGGSYEQYF. The CDR3 DNA follows: TGCGCCAGCAGCCAAGATACGGGAGGCTCCTACGAGCAGTACTTC.

The V call is TRBV6-5, the J call TRBJ1-4; no clear D gene. The length of the CDR3 is 14 residues. Per germline, CDR1 MNHEY and CDR2 SVGAGI. With 8 bases removed from V and 0 bases from J, the gap between germline ends came to 10 bases. The CDR3 DNA sequence: TGTGCCAGCGGGAGGAGTGCAACTAATGAAAAACTGTTTTTT. Amino acid sequence: CASGRSATNEKLFF.

The chain uses TRBV10-3 and TRBJ1-1; TRBD1 agrees at 7 bases. Germline CDR1 is ENHRY and CDR2 is SYGVKD. This CDR3 has 16 amino acids. Unmatched junction bases numbered 8, after V lost 3 bases and J lost 1 base. CDR3 sequence reads: CAISEEEQGGNTEAFF. The CDR3 DNA sequence: TGTGCCATCAGTGAAGAAGAGCAGGGGGGGAACACTGAAGCTTTCTTT.

The CDR3 coding sequence is TGTGCCAGCAGCTTGACCGGGACATATGGCTACACCTTC. Translating it yields CASSLTGTYGYTF. The V gene is TRBV5-5, the J gene TRBJ1-2, with D possibly TRBD1 on 6 matching bases. This CDR3 has 13 amino acids. CDR1 and CDR2 (germline): SGHKS, YYEKEE (reference sequence). Trimming removed 1 base from V and 5 bases from J, with 9 bases in between.

The genes are TRBV5-6 and TRBJ2-1, with a tentative D call TRBD2 (6 bases). This CDR3 is 14 amino acids long. The V end lost 8 bases, the J end lost 6 bases, and 18 bases lay between the germline ends. Germline assignment: CDR1 SGHDT and CDR2 YYEEEE. CDR3 sequence reads: CASASRDSGNEQFF. CDR3 coding DNA: TGTGCCAGTGCCTCCCGGGACTCGGGCAATGAGCAGTTCTTC.

This clone was observed once. This chain links TRBV7-2 with TRBJ2-7; 8 nucleotides agree with TRBD1. Unmatched junction bases numbered 3, after V lost 2 bases and J lost 3 bases. The CDR3 consists of 14 residues. Germline V gene sequence: CDR1 SGHTA, CDR2 FQGNSA. The CDR3 is CASSLMTGDYEQYF. The CDR3 DNA reads as TGTGCCAGCAGCTTAATGACAGGGGACTACGAGCAGTACTTC. The variable domain in full, with the rest retrieved from reference TRBV7-2 and TRBJ2-7, is GAGVSQSPSNKVTEKGKDVELRCDPISGHTALYWYRQSLGQGLEFLIYFQGNSAPDKSGLPSDRFSAERTGGSVSTLTIQRTQQEDSAVYLCASSLMTGDYEQYFGPGTRLTVT.

The J gene is TRBJ2-1, the V gene TRBV19, with a tentative D call TRBD1 (6 bases). Looked up from germline, CDR1 is LNHDA and CDR2 is SQIVND (reference sequence). This CDR3 is 12 amino acids long. V lost 5 bases and J 9 bases, leaving 11 bases between the germline ends. CDR3 sequence reads: CASSVQGGEQFF. CDR3 sequence (DNA): TGTGCCAGTAGTGTACAGGGTGGTGAGCAGTTCTTC.